This T cell receptor (beta chain) is from a study of blood T cell repertoires in COVID-19. Study-wide context: Italy, Spain and the United States were the sources of the convalescent and acute COVID-19 samples. The analysed material was cDNA or gDNA that came from T cells, B-cell-depleted T cells, or PBMCs.

Trimming left V 6 bases short and J 3 bases short, with 21 bases between. Germline lookup yields CDR1 SGHRS and CDR2 YFSETQ. The CDR3 is made up of 17 amino acids. In the original analysis: Reference gene primer amplification gave estimated nucleated cell counts. Clones were read by immunoSEQ multiplex PCR, and TCRdb kept only the in-frame ones, dropping some. Clonal size and the V and J genes are those of that table, whereas D and trimming came from the DNA. This table has 260,000 or so clones, 88% appearing once. The source is a human donor in a cohort sampled during active COVID-19. What was sequenced was peripheral blood. The chain employs TRBV5-1 and TRBJ1-4, with D tentatively TRBD1 (6 bases). The CDR3 here is CASTEGTTGNPNEKLFF. The CDR3 DNA is TGCGCCAGCACCGAAGGAACGACAGGAAACCCTAATGAAAAACTGTTTTTT.